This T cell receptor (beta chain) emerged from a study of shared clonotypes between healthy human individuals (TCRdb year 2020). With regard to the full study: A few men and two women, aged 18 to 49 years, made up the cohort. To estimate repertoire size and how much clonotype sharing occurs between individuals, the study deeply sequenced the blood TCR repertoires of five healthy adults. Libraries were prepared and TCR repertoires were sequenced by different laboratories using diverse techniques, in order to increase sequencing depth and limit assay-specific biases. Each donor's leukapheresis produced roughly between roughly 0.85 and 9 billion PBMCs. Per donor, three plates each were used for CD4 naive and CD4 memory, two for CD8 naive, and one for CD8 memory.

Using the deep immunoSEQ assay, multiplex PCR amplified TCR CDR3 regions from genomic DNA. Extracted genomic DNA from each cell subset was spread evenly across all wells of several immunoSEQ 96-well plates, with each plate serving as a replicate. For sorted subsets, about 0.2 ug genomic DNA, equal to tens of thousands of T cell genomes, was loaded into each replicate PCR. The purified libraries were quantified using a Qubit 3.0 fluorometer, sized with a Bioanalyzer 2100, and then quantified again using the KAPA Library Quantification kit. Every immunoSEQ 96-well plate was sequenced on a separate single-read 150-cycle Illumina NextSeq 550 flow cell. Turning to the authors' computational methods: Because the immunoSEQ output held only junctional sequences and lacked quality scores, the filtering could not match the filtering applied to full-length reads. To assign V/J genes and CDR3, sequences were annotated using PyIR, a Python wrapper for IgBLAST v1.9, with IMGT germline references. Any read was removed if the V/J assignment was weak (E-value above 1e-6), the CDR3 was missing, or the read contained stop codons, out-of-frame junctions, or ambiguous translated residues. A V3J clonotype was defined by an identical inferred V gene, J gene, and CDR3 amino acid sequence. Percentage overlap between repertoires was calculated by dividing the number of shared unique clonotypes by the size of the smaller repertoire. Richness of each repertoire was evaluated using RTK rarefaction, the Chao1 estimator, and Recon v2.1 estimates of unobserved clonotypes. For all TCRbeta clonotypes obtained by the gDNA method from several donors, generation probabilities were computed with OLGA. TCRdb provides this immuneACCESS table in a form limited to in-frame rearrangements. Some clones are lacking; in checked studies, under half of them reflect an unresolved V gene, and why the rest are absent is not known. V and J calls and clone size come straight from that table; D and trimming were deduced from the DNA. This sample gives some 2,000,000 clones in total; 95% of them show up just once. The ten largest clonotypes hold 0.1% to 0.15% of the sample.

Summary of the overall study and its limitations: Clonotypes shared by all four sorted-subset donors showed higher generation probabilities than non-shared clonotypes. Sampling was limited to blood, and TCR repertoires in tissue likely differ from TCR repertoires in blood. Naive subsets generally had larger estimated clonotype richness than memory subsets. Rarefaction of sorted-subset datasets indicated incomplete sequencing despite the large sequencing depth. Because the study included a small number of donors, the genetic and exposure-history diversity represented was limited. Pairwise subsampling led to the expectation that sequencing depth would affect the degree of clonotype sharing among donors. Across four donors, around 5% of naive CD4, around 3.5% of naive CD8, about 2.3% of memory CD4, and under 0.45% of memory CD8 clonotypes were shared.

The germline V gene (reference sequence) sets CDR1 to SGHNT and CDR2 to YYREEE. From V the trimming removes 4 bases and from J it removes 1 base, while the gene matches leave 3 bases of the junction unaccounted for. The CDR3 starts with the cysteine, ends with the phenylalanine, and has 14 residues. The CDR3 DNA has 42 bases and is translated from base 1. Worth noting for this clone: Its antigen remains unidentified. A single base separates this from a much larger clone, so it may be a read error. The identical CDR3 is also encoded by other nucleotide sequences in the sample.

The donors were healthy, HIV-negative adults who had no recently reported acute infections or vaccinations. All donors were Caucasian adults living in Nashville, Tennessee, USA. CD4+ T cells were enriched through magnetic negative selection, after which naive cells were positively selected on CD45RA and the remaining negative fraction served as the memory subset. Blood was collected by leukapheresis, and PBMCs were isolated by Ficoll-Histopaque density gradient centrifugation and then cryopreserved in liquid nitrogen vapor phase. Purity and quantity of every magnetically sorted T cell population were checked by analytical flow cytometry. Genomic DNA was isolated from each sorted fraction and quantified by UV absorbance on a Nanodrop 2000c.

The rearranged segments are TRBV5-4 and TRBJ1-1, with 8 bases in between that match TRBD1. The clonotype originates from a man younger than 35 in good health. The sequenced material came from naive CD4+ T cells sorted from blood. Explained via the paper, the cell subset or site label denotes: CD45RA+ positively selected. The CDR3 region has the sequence CASSPGTGNTEAFF. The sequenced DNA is TGTGCCAGCAGCCCGGGGACAGGGAACACTGAAGCTTTCTTT.